Listed here is a single T cell receptor beta chain. The antigen is undetermined. The data stem from a study of blood T cells in healthy people across ages. The study's findings and limits: A strong correlation between TCR beta diversity and naive T cell percentage was seen.

Germline assignment: CDR1 SGHVS and CDR2 FNYEAQ. This CDR3 region has 15 residues. Trimming removed 5 bases from V and 7 bases from J; junction bases left unmatched: 8. Through a sample-barcoded 5' primer and a J-beta primer mix, a second PCR was run for roughly 6 to 11 cycles. TCRdb re-derived calls from the 5' RACE reads in MiXCR, one entry per CDR3 protein. The repertoire includes approximately 1,000,000 distinct CDR3 sequences, over 35% of them detected once, and approximately 20% sits in the top ten. This receptor was obtained from a woman in her fifties or sixties in good health. The gene calls are TRBV7-6 and TRBJ2-1, with 10 bases aligning to TRBD2. Sample: blood. The CDR3 region has the DNA TGTGCCAGCAGCCCCGGACTAGCGGTTCCTAATGAGCAGTTCTTC. This codes for CASSPGLAVPNEQFF.